This T cell receptor beta chain was sequenced for a study of cytomegalovirus exposure and HLA in healthy donors. Points from the study as a whole: Likely technical artifact: a cluster of highly shared sequence variants. A previous analysis found most TCR beta V segments productive roughly 87% or roughly 30% of the time.

CDR3 size: 13 residues. J gave up 6 bases and V 10 bases, and 5 bases lay outside the gene matches. Germline CDR1 is LNHDA and CDR2 is SQIVND (reference sequence). PCR involved 60 Vbeta and 13 Jbeta primers. The method was immunoSEQ multiplex PCR; TCRdb's version includes in-frame clones alone and lacks a portion of them. The table has roughly 190,000 clones, almost 75% seen once. Concerning this clone: No antigen is known for it.

The genes are TRBV19 and TRBJ2-3, with 12 bases matching TRBD1. The source material was PBMCs. The TCR was taken from a young woman in good health and CMV-seropositive. The CDR3 region has the DNA TGTGCCACGGGGACAGGGGGCGCGGATACGCAGTATTTT. Translation gives CATGTGGADTQYF.